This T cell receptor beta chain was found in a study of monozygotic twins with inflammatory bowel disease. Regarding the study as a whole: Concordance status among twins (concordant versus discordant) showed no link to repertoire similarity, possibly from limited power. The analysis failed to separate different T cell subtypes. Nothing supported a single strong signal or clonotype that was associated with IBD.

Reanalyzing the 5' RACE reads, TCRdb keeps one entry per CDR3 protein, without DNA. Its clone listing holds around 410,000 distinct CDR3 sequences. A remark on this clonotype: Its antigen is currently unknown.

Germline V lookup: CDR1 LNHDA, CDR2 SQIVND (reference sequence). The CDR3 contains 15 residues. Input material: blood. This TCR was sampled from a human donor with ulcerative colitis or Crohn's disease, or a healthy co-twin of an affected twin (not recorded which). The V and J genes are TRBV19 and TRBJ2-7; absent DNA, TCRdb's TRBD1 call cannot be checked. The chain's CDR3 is CASSQNPGTPSEQYF.